The clone carrying this T cell receptor (beta chain) appeared a few times. Antigen unknown. This sample is part of a study of a mutant IDH1 vaccine in newly diagnosed glioma. Time point: week 5, during vaccination. Doses consisted of 300 ug of mutant IDH1 20-mer peptide each, paired with topical imiquimod. Germline trimming cut 4 bases from V and 4 bases from J; bases unmatched to any gene: 2. Germline CDR1 MNHEY, CDR2 SMNVEV (reference sequence). This CDR3 region has 14 residues. Data came from immunoSEQ multiplex PCR; TCRdb stores just in-frame clones and leaves some out. The sample yields some 55,000 clones, about 87% seen once.

This clonotype originated in a woman aged 40 to 55 with glioma. Material: PBMCs, obtained from a glioma patient whose treatment included an IDH1 peptide vaccine. This sequence joins TRBV27 and TRBJ2-7; 12 bases fit TRBD2. The CDR3 nucleotides are TGTGCCAGCAGTTCCCTAGCGGGGGGGTACGAGCAGTACTTC. This sequence encodes CASSSLAGGYEQYF.